This T cell receptor (beta chain) was identified during a study of blood T cells in healthy people across ages. Trimming stripped 3 bases from V and 2 bases from J, with 22 bases between. CDR3 length equals 18 residues. Next came a second PCR, run for about 7 to 12 cycles, which used a sample-barcoded 5' primer along with a J-beta primer mix. TCRdb passed the 5' RACE reads through MiXCR, listing each CDR3 protein once. The sample lists over 600,000 distinct CDR3 sequences; around 50% were seen once. Specimen: blood. The gene calls are TRBV12-3 or TRBV12-4 and TRBJ1-1; the D is unclear. The clonotype was recovered from a man aged 40-50 years in good health. This CDR3 is CASSLGGIPHPANTEAFF. DNA of the CDR3: TGTGCCAGCAGTTTGGGAGGGATCCCTCACCCGGCCAACACTGAAGCTTTCTTT.